This is a list of T cell receptor beta chains from one sample in a study of T cells in Graves' hyperthyroidism and ophthalmopathy. TCRdb fed the multiplex PCR reads into MiXCR, producing one record per CDR3 protein. Counted here are roughly 400,000 distinct CDR3 sequences, about a sixth occurring once; the ten biggest clones make up about a quarter. Material for sequencing was blood. The receptor source for this set is a woman aged 18-29 years with Graves' hyperthyroidism that later progressed to Graves' ophthalmopathy. Both conserved end residues are part of each CDR3. The D gene is left open where the match is weak. The listing skips clone size in some rows; elsewhere it reads once, few, many or a size class.

j_gene | v_gene | d_gene | abundance | CDR3nt | CDR3aa
TRBJ2-3 | TRBV3-1 | TRBD2 | NA | TGTGCCAGCAGCCAAGTGAAGACTAGCGGGAGTACAGATACGCAGTATTTT | CASSQVKTSGSTDTQYF
TRBJ1-2 | TRBV28 | NA | many | TGTGCCAGCAGTTCATCCCGTGGGAGGGGCCTAAACTATGGCTACACCTTC | CASSSSRGRGLNYGYTF
TRBJ1-1 | TRBV20-1 | NA | many | TGCAGTGCTAGAGATAAGGGGATATGGGCCACTGAAGCTTTCTTT | CSARDKGIWATEAFF
TRBJ2-4 | TRBV30 | NA | NA | TGTGCCCTGGAGGTCTATAGAAGGAGTAGGCCATTCGACAAAAACATTCAGTACTTC | CALEVYRRSRPFDKNIQYF
TRBJ2-7 | TRBV12-3/TRBV12-4 | NA | many | TGTGCCAGCAGTTCGGCGGGTGGTGGGCAGTACTTC | CASSSAGGGQYF
TRBJ2-7 | TRBV2 | NA | few | TGTGCCAGCACCCCTCACCCTTTTTACCAGGGGAGTTCCTACGAGCAGTACTTC | CASTPHPFYQGSSYEQYF
TRBJ1-5 | TRBV25-1 | NA | few | TGTGCCAGCGGGGACTGGGGAGGTCAGCCCCAGCATTTT | CASGDWGGQPQHF
TRBJ2-5 | TRBV19 | NA | NA | TGTGCCAGTAGCCGACAGGAGTCCTCGAAGACCCAGTACTTC | CASSRQESSKTQYF
TRBJ2-3 | TRBV20-1 | TRBD2 | many | TGCAGTGCTAGAAATTTGGCGGGGGGCAGAGATACGCAGTATTTT | CSARNLAGGRDTQYF
TRBJ2-7 | TRBV20-1 | TRBD2 | few | TGCAGTGGACTAGCGGGAGTCGCGTTGGGCTACGAGCAGTACTTC | CSGLAGVALGYEQYF
TRBJ2-1 | TRBV24-1 | NA | once | TGTGCCACCAGTGAAAGCCGCTCCCCGCAGTTCTTC | CATSESRSPQFF
TRBJ2-1 | TRBV18 | TRBD2 | many | TGTGCCAGCTCACCGGGACTAGCGGGAGAAGTCCCACCGTTCTTC | CASSPGLAGEVPPFF
TRBJ2-5 | TRBV20-1 | TRBD2 | many | TGCAGTGCTATCAAGACTAGCGGGTTCCAAGAGACCCAGTACTTC | CSAIKTSGFQETQYF
TRBJ2-1 | TRBV11-2 | NA | many | TGTGCCAGCAGCTTAATCCCTAATTCCTACAATGAGCAGTTCTTC | CASSLIPNSYNEQFF
TRBJ1-6 | TRBV2 | TRBD1 | many | TGTGCCAGCAGTCGGACAGGGGGGGATTCACCCCTCCACTTT | CASSRTGGDSPLHF
TRBJ2-3 | TRBV24-1 | TRBD1 | few | TGTGCCACCAGTGACGCGCTGACAGGGGGAGATACGCAGTATTTT | CATSDALTGGDTQYF
TRBJ1-5 | TRBV7-2 | NA | many | TGTGCCAGCAGCTTAGAGCCAGGGCGACCCAATCAGCCCCAGCATTTT | CASSLEPGRPNQPQHF
TRBJ2-2 | TRBV24-1 | NA | NA | TGTGCCACCAGTGATTCAGGCAGAACCTCCGGCGGGGAGCTGTTTTTT | CATSDSGRTSGGELFF
TRBJ1-1 | TRBV18 | NA | many | TGTGCCAGCTCACTTCAGGGGACCGAAGCTTTCTTT | CASSLQGTEAFF
TRBJ1-6 | TRBV7-9 | NA | many | TGTGCCAGCAGAGATGACCTTTCACCCCTCCACTTT | CASRDDLSPLHF
TRBJ2-2 | TRBV18 | NA | many | TGTGCCAGCTCACCACCCTGGCGGACGAACACCGGGGAGCTGTTTTTT | CASSPPWRTNTGELFF
TRBJ2-7 | TRBV5-6 | NA | few | TGTGCCAGCAGCTTCGGGGGAGCCCCTTACAATGAGCAGTACTTC | CASSFGGAPYNEQYF
TRBJ2-1 | TRBV13 | NA | few | TGTGCCAGCAGCATGGCGGAGATTCCCTACAATGAGCAGTTCTTC | CASSMAEIPYNEQFF
TRBJ2-1 | TRBV3-1 | TRBD2 | NA | TGTGCCAGCAGCCAAGCTCACGGGGGGGAGGGAACAAATGAGCAGTTCTTC | CASSQAHGGEGTNEQFF
TRBJ2-1 | TRBV6-1 | TRBD1 | NA | TGTGCCAGCAGCTCCCAGGGGGCCCAAATCTACAATGAGCAGTTCTTC | CASSSQGAQIYNEQFF
TRBJ2-1 | TRBV28 | TRBD2 | few | TGTGCCAGCAGTCTCTTAGCGGGAGGGGGGTACAATGAGCAGTTCTTC | CASSLLAGGGYNEQFF
TRBJ2-2 | TRBV10-3 | TRBD1 | many | TGTGCCACAATCCGGGACAGCATGAACACCGGGGAGCTGTTTTTT | CATIRDSMNTGELFF
TRBJ2-7 | TRBV5-1 | TRBD2 | many | TGCGCCAGCAGCTTGGAGCGGGAGCGGGACGAGCAGTACTTC | CASSLERERDEQYF
TRBJ1-6 | TRBV6-1 | NA | few | TGTGCCAGCAGTGACAGGTTGAATTTTAATTCACCCCTCCACTTT | CASSDRLNFNSPLHF
TRBJ2-7 | TRBV30 | NA | few | TGTGCCTGGAGTAACAACTACGAGCAGTACTTC | CAWSNNYEQYF
TRBJ2-1 | TRBV29-1 | TRBD2 | NA | TGCAGCGCCCGGGGGAGCGGGACCTACAATGAGCAGTTCTTC | CSARGSGTYNEQFF
TRBJ2-7 | TRBV7-9 | TRBD2 | NA | TGTGCCAGCGGGAGGGGTACAGACTACGAGCAGTGCTTC | CASGRGTDYEQCF
TRBJ2-1 | TRBV4-3 | NA | few | TGCGCCAGCAGCCAAGTTTGGGGATCCGAGCAGTTCTTC | CASSQVWGSEQFF
TRBJ1-1 | TRBV28 | NA | many | TGTGCCAGCAGTGTCCGGGGAAACACTGAAGCTTTCTTT | CASSVRGNTEAFF
TRBJ2-5 | TRBV7-8 | TRBD2 | many | TGTGCCAGCAGCTTAGCTACTAGCGGGACCCCTCCGGAGACCCAGTACTTC | CASSLATSGTPPETQYF
TRBJ2-3 | TRBV20-1 | TRBD2 | many | TGCAGTGCTAGTGGGTCGACTAGCGGGAGGGAAGATACGCAGTATTTT | CSASGSTSGREDTQYF
TRBJ2-7 | TRBV12-3/TRBV12-4 | NA | NA | TGTGCCAGCAGCCTCCGTACAGGGTTTGGGCAGTACTTC | CASSLRTGFGQYF
TRBJ2-2 | TRBV29-1 | TRBD1 | NA | TGCAGCGCTCTGACAGGGGCGAACACCGGGGAGCTGTTTTTT | CSALTGANTGELFF
TRBJ2-3 | TRBV2 | TRBD1 | many | TGTGCCAGCAGTAAAGACAGGGGGCGTACAGATACGCAGTATTTT | CASSKDRGRTDTQYF
TRBJ2-1 | TRBV9 | NA | few | TGTGCCAGCAGCGTAGCTTTCCTAGCCGTCCTCGATGAGCAGTTCTTC | CASSVAFLAVLDEQFF
TRBJ1-5 | TRBV18 | TRBD1 | many | TGTGCCAGCTCTCCCGACAGGGGGCAGGTTCAGCCCCAGCATTTT | CASSPDRGQVQPQHF
TRBJ2-5 | TRBV28 | TRBD2 | many | TGTGCCAGCCCATCCCCTCGGACTAGCGGCTCCCTGGGGGAGACCCAGTACTTC | CASPSPRTSGSLGETQYF
TRBJ2-5 | TRBV6-1 | NA | many | TGTGCCAGCATCCCTCTCGTGTCAACCTCAGCGATCGAGACCCAGTACTTC | CASIPLVSTSAIETQYF